The rows below give T cell receptor beta chains drawn from one sample of a study of T-cell reconstitution after alpha-beta-depleted transplantation in children. TCRdb re-derived calls from the PCR reads in MiXCR, one entry per CDR3 protein. The table includes roughly 150,000 distinct CDR3 sequences, 11% detected once. This specimen consisted of PBMCs, obtained before TCRalphabeta/CD19-depleted stem cell transplant. The receptors here all came from a boy aged 2 to 10 with acute myeloid leukemia, due to receive a stem cell transplant. Both conserved end residues are part of each CDR3. A D gene is named only where the DNA matches it firmly. Not all rows give a size; the values are once, few, many and, for expanded clones, a class.

CDR3 | DNA | J | size | D | V
CSATSSSGLAYEQYF | TGCAGTGCTACCTCGTCTAGCGGGTTAGCCTACGAGCAGTACTTC | TRBJ2-7 | many | TRBD2 | TRBV20-1
CASSLGLAGGTSDTQYF | TGTGCCAGCAGCTTGGGACTAGCGGGAGGCACGTCAGATACGCAGTATTTT | TRBJ2-3 | many | TRBD2 | TRBV7-9
CASSFQNRASYEQYF | TGTGCCAGCAGTTTTCAGAACAGGGCCTCCTACGAGCAGTACTTC | TRBJ2-7 | many | - | TRBV28
CASRSTGTSGGASKNIQYF | TGTGCCAGCAGGAGCACCGGGACTAGCGGGGGGGCGTCCAAAAACATTCAGTACTTC | TRBJ2-4 | many | TRBD2 | TRBV7-9
CASTVSGSNTGELFF | TGTGCCAGCACGGTGAGCGGGTCGAACACCGGGGAGCTGTTTTTT | TRBJ2-2 | many | - | TRBV21-1
CASSFLGDNSPLHF | TGTGCCAGCAGCTTTTTGGGGGATAATTCACCCCTCCACTTT | TRBJ1-6 | many | - | TRBV7-9
CASSSWNTEAFF | TGTGCCAGTAGTAGTTGGAACACTGAAGCTTTCTTT | TRBJ1-1 | - | - | TRBV19
CASSLDRNTAFF | TGCGCCAGCAGCTTGGACAGGAATACAGCTTTCTTT | TRBJ1-1 | many | - | TRBV5-1
CASSEMGNPGNTIYF | TGTGCCAGCAGTGAAATGGGCAACCCCGGAAACACCATATATTTT | TRBJ1-3 | - | - | TRBV2
CSVEMGLARSPSGEQFF | TGCAGTGTCGAGATGGGACTAGCGAGATCCCCCTCGGGTGAGCAGTTCTTC | TRBJ2-1 | few | TRBD2 | TRBV20-1
CASRGLRDTGELFF | TGTGCCAGCAGGGGACTCCGGGACACCGGGGAGCTGTTTTTT | TRBJ2-2 | many | - | TRBV25-1
CASSIYGAYLYNEQFF | TGTGCCAGTAGTATTTACGGGGCCTACCTCTACAATGAGCAGTTCTTC | TRBJ2-1 | many | - | TRBV19
CASSSYKDSPYEQYF | TGTGCCAGCAGCTCCTACAAAGACAGTCCCTACGAGCAGTACTTC | TRBJ2-7 | many | - | TRBV7-8
CASSLGLAPTYNEQFF | TGCGCCAGCAGCTTGGGGCTAGCGCCCACCTACAATGAGCAGTTCTTC | TRBJ2-1 | many | - | TRBV5-1
CSASPRDLYGYTF | TGCAGTGCTAGTCCTCGGGACCTTTATGGCTACACCTTC | TRBJ1-2 | many | - | TRBV20-1
CATSATGGRTGELFF | TGTGCCACCAGTGCTACAGGGGGCCGGACCGGGGAGCTGTTTTTT | TRBJ2-2 | many | TRBD1 | TRBV24-1
CASSSIRGRAWNEQFF | TGTGCCAGTAGTAGTATTCGCGGGAGGGCTTGGAATGAGCAGTTCTTC | TRBJ2-1 | - | TRBD2 | TRBV19
CSASRAKLDRGSSRSHRKKTQYF | TGCAGTGCTAGTAGGGCCAAGCTGGACAGGGGGTCCTCGAGATCACATCGTAAAAAGACCCAGTACTTC | TRBJ2-5 | many | TRBD1 | TRBV20-1
CASSPTIPTDTQYF | TGTGCCAGCAGCCCCACTATTCCCACAGATACGCAGTATTTT | TRBJ2-3 | many | - | TRBV5-6
CASSYRDSATRGNEQFF | TGTGCCAGCAGTTACCGGGACAGCGCAACTAGGGGAAATGAGCAGTTCTTC | TRBJ2-1 | many | TRBD1 | TRBV6-2/TRBV6-3
CASSYGGTDQETQYF | TGTGCCAGCAGTTACGGAGGGACAGACCAAGAGACCCAGTACTTC | TRBJ2-5 | many | - | TRBV6-5
CASLRGWDSPLHF | TGTGCCTCCCTCCGGGGCTGGGATTCACCCCTCCACTTT | TRBJ1-6 | many | - | TRBV6-1
CSASAASTDTQYF | TGCAGTGCTAGCGCAGCTAGCACAGATACGCAGTATTTT | TRBJ2-3 | many | - | TRBV20-1
CASSQAGGSYNEQFF | TGTGCCAGCAGCCAAGCGGGGGGTTCGTACAATGAGCAGTTCTTC | TRBJ2-1 | - | TRBD2 | TRBV11-2
CSARDLHEQYF | TGCAGTGCTAGAGATTTGCACGAGCAGTACTTC | TRBJ2-7 | many | - | TRBV20-1
CASSLVHTGEETQYF | TGTGCCAGCAGCTTAGTCCACACGGGAGAAGAGACCCAGTACTTC | TRBJ2-5 | - | - | TRBV7-6
CASSLMFGTGVEQYF | TGTGCCAGCAGCTTAATGTTCGGGACAGGGGTCGAGCAGTACTTC | TRBJ2-7 | many | TRBD1 | TRBV5-5
CASSVGQVHTEAFF | TGTGCCAGCAGCGTAGGACAGGTCCACACTGAAGCTTTCTTT | TRBJ1-1 | many | - | TRBV9
CSARAPGWGREYGYTF | TGCAGTGCTAGAGCGCCTGGGTGGGGCAGGGAATATGGCTACACCTTC | TRBJ1-2 | many | - | TRBV20-1
CASSGQAGFSYEQYF | TGTGCCAGCAGCGGCCAAGCGGGGTTCTCCTACGAGCAGTACTTC | TRBJ2-7 | many | TRBD2 | TRBV7-9
CASSSASGGRMTDTQYF | TGCGCCAGCAGCTCCGCTTCGGGGGGCAGGATGACAGATACGCAGTATTTT | TRBJ2-3 | many | - | TRBV5-1
CSAQTGTGGDEQYF | TGCAGTGCTCAAACCGGGACAGGGGGTGACGAGCAGTACTTC | TRBJ2-7 | many | TRBD1 | TRBV20-1
CASSLSQGTYNEQFF | TGTGCCAGCAGCTTATCCCAGGGGACCTACAATGAGCAGTTCTTC | TRBJ2-1 | few | - | TRBV11-2
CSAPKAASESYEQYF | TGCAGTGCTCCCAAGGCGGCTAGCGAATCCTACGAGCAGTACTTC | TRBJ2-7 | many | - | TRBV20-1
CASSLQGNTEAFF | TGCGCCAGCAGCCTGCAGGGGAACACTGAAGCTTTCTTT | TRBJ1-1 | many | - | TRBV5-1
CASSLGPGLEAFF | TGTGCCAGCAGTTTAGGGCCGGGCCTCGAAGCTTTCTTT | TRBJ1-1 | many | - | TRBV27
CASSSLAGVSSYNEQFF | TGTGCCAGCAGCTCTTTAGCGGGAGTGAGCTCCTACAATGAGCAGTTCTTC | TRBJ2-1 | - | TRBD2 | TRBV11-1
CATSRDRGFGANVLTF | TGTGCCACCAGCAGAGATAGAGGGTTCGGGGCCAACGTCCTGACTTTC | TRBJ2-6 | many | - | TRBV15
CASSQGLAGGAETQYF | TGTGCCAGCAGCCAGGGACTAGCGGGAGGTGCGGAGACCCAGTACTTC | TRBJ2-5 | few | TRBD2 | TRBV11-3
CASSPNFGETQYF | TGTGCCAGCAGCCCCAATTTTGGAGAGACCCAGTACTTC | TRBJ2-5 | many | - | TRBV3-1
CASSWEPLTEAFF | TGCGCCAGCAGCTGGGAACCCCTCACTGAAGCTTTCTTT | TRBJ1-1 | many | - | TRBV5-1
CASTQGTSGNEQFF | TGTGCCAGCACCCAGGGGACTAGCGGCAATGAGCAGTTCTTC | TRBJ2-1 | many | TRBD2 | TRBV3-1
CASSETGKMTQYF | TGCGCCAGCAGCGAGACAGGGAAGATGACCCAGTACTTC | TRBJ2-5 | many | TRBD1 | TRBV10-2
CSARDGSSYNEQFF | TGCAGTGCTAGAGATGGGAGTTCCTACAATGAGCAGTTCTTC | TRBJ2-1 | many | - | TRBV20-1
CASSLLSVLSAQPQHF | TGTGCCAGCAGTTTATTGAGTGTTCTCTCGGCTCAGCCCCAGCATTTT | TRBJ1-5 | many | - | TRBV28
CASSDPGHPGAKNIQYF | TGTGCCAGCAGTGATCCGGGGCACCCTGGGGCCAAAAACATTCAGTACTTC | TRBJ2-4 | few | - | TRBV2
CASSLMTGGSNGYTF | TGTGCCAGCAGTTTAATGACAGGGGGAAGTAATGGCTACACCTTC | TRBJ1-2 | many | TRBD1 | TRBV28
CASSFGAFNEKLFF | TGTGCCAGCAGTTTTGGGGCGTTTAATGAAAAACTGTTTTTT | TRBJ1-4 | many | - | TRBV28
CASSSAETQYF | TGTGCCAGCAGCTCAGCCGAGACCCAGTACTTC | TRBJ2-5 | many | - | TRBV7-2
CSARADSENSYNEQFF | TGCAGTGCTCGCGCCGATAGCGAAAACTCCTACAATGAGCAGTTCTTC | TRBJ2-1 | many | - | TRBV20-1
CSAWGTGYTF | TGCAGTGCTTGGGGCACTGGCTACACCTTC | TRBJ1-2 | many | - | TRBV20-1
CASSQRLVTSGGAGSDTQYF | TGTGCCAGCAGCCAACGATTGGTAACTAGCGGGGGGGCCGGGTCAGATACGCAGTATTTT | TRBJ2-3 | many | TRBD2 | TRBV4-2
CASSQAFLRVDSNQPQHF | TGCGCCAGCAGCCAGGCATTTTTGAGGGTTGATAGCAATCAGCCCCAGCATTTT | TRBJ1-5 | many | - | TRBV4-1
CASSPKTGGKDEQFF | TGTGCCAGCAGCCCCAAGACAGGGGGAAAGGATGAGCAGTTCTTC | TRBJ2-1 | many | TRBD1 | TRBV7-8
CSASAGKERHGYTF | TGCAGTGCTAGCGCGGGGAAGGAGAGACATGGCTACACCTTC | TRBJ1-2 | many | - | TRBV20-1
CACSQEGTGTSGRNEQFF | TGTGCCTGCAGCCAAGAGGGAACCGGGACTAGCGGACGCAATGAGCAGTTCTTC | TRBJ2-1 | - | TRBD2 | TRBV3-1
CASAPRGGAPGNTEAFF | TGTGCCAGCGCACCCCGGGGGGGCGCGCCCGGAAACACTGAAGCTTTCTTT | TRBJ1-1 | many | - | TRBV12-3/TRBV12-4